These 8 T cell receptor beta chains originate from one sample sequenced in a study of T cell changes during pregnancy in multiple sclerosis (dated by TCRdb to the late 2010s). Library preparation was by the immunoSEQ multiplex PCR assay. Drawn from immuneACCESS, this table holds only the in-frame rearrangements with V and J called that TCRdb kept. Clones are partly lost; checked studies trace under half to an unresolved V gene and leave the rest unexplained. In all, the sample holds fewer than 45,000 clones, and approximately 91% of those were seen once. 3.5% to 5.5% of the sample is in the top ten clones. Sequencing used peripheral blood, obtained in the second trimester of pregnancy. Every receptor here comes from a female donor in good health, enrolled as a control in a pregnancy study.

CDR3 nucleotide sequence: TGTGCCAGCAGCTTAGTCGGGCAGGGTAAGGCGAGCAATCAGCCCCAGCATTTT. This gives the protein CASSLVGQGKASNQPQHF. V and J are TRBV7-2 and TRBJ1-5; D is possibly TRBD1 (5 bases). The CDR3 totals 18 residues. V lost 1 base and J 1 base, leaving 17 bases between the germline ends. CDR1 is SGHTA and CDR2 is FQGNSA in the germline V gene.

This chain uses TRBV27 with TRBJ1-2, with D possibly being TRBD1 (6 bases). V was cut by 0 bases and J by 8 bases, with 13 bases left in between. CDR3 length equals 14 residues. Germline V gene sequence: CDR1 MNHEY, CDR2 SMNVEV (reference sequence). CDR3 sequence (DNA): TGTGCCAGCAGTTTATCGTCACAGGGCCGGGGCTACACCTTC. Encoded protein: CASSLSSQGRGYTF.

V is TRBV9 and J is TRBJ1-4, with a tentative D call TRBD1 (5 bases). CDR3 length: 15 residues. Germline assignment: CDR1 SGDLS and CDR2 YYNGEE. V was trimmed by 1 base and J by 6 bases, leaving 13 bases between them. For the CDR3, the DNA is TGTGCCAGCAGCGTAAGCGGGGCCGGGGATGAAAAACTGTTTTTT. Protein sequence: CASSVSGAGDEKLFF.

The J gene is TRBJ2-7, the V gene TRBV4-1; TRBD2 matches at 9 bases. V trimming: 0 bases; J trimming: 6 bases; junction bases outside the gene matches: 6. The length of the CDR3 is 15 residues. The germline gives CDR1 MGHRA, CDR2 YSYEKL. DNA for the CDR3: TGCGCCAGCAGCCAAGATAGCGGGAGCGGAGGCGAGCAGTACTTC. Translation: CASSQDSGSGGEQYF.

The CDR3 loop is CASSGEVQPQHF. CDR3 nucleotides: TGTGCCAGCAGTGGGGAGGTTCAGCCCCAGCATTTT. The rearrangement uses TRBV2 and TRBJ1-5; D ambiguous. The V end lost 4 bases, the J end lost 6 bases, and 7 bases lay between the germline ends. This CDR3 spans 12 amino acids. The V gene's germline CDR1 is SNHLY and CDR2 FYNNEI.

The chain uses TRBV4-1 and TRBJ2-7; 8 nucleotides line up with TRBD2. The CDR3 totals 15 residues. The germline V gene has CDR1 MGHRA and CDR2 YSYEKL. J gave up 9 bases and V 2 bases, and 12 bases lay outside the gene matches. The CDR3 loop reads CASSQPALAESRQYF. CDR3 DNA sequence: TGCGCCAGCAGCCAACCCGCACTAGCGGAGTCTCGGCAGTACTTC.

This chain joins TRBV4-2 and TRBJ2-2, with 8 bases that match TRBD1. V lost 3 bases and J lost 4; bases outside the gene matches: 7. Germline loops: CDR1 LGHNA, CDR2 YNFKEQ. CDR3 size: 16 residues. The DNA of the CDR3 is TGTGCCAGCAGCCAGGAGGACAGGGTATTCACCGGGGAGCTGTTTTTT. It is translated as CASSQEDRVFTGELFF.

The chain is built from TRBV7-3 and TRBJ2-1; D not resolved. The V gene lost 1 base and the J gene lost 14 bases, with 12 bases spanning the gap. Per the germline V gene, CDR1 is SGHTA and CDR2 is FQGTGA. This CDR3 contains 12 residues. The CDR3 is CASSLIPTRKFF. For the CDR3, the DNA is TGTGCCAGCAGCTTAATACCAACCAGGAAGTTCTTC. Filled out from reference TRBV7-3 and TRBJ2-1, the complete variable domain reads GAGVSQTPSNKVTEKGKYVELRCDPISGHTALYWYRQSLGQGPEFLIYFQGTGAADDSGLPNDRFFAVRPEGSVSTLKIQRTERGDSAVYLCASSLIPTRKFFGPGTRLTVL.